This entry lists 30 T cell receptor beta chains sequenced from one sample in a study of T cells in localized non-small cell lung cancer. Assay: immunoSEQ multiplex PCR; the TCRdb copy retains only in-frame clones and omits some. The sample records about 31,000 clones, roughly 90% being singletons. The sequencing here drew on peripheral blood mononuclear cells, taken before any cancer treatment. Receptors were obtained from a woman aged 40-70 years with stage III lung adenocarcinoma.

This clone was found once. This rearrangement joins TRBV11-2 to TRBJ2-1; 7 positions match TRBD2. The J segment lost 8 bases and the V segment lost 4 bases, leaving 11 bases of the junction unmatched. Looked up from germline, CDR1 is SGHAT and CDR2 is FQNNGV. The CDR3 covers 15 residues. The CDR3 DNA reads as TGTGCCAGCAGCTCCGGGACTACCATTGGCGATGAGCAGTTCTTC. Protein: CASSSGTTIGDEQFF.

The chain employs TRBV28 and TRBJ2-5; TRBD1 agrees at 7 bases. The end of the DNA aligns better with TRBJ2-7, so the J call may be wrong. The CDR3 has 14 residues. From germline, CDR1 is MDHEN and CDR2 SYDVKM. CDR3 bases: TGTGCCAGCAGTTCACAGGGGACCTATTACGAGCAGTACTTC. This codes for CASSSQGTYYEQYF.

The rearrangement uses TRBV5-4 and TRBJ2-5; no reliable D call. CDR3 length: 13 residues. Between the trimmed V and J ends, which lost 1 base and 5 bases, there was a span of 9 bases. The germline gives CDR1 SGHNT, CDR2 YYREEE (reference sequence). The chain's CDR3 is CASSLKHGETQYF. In DNA, the CDR3 is TGTGCCAGCAGCTTGAAACACGGGGAGACCCAGTACTTC.

The rearrangement joins TRBV6-1 to TRBJ1-4; D is unclear. The germline gives CDR1 MNHNS, CDR2 SASEGT. CDR3 length: 12 amino acids. V was shortened by 3 bases and J by 10 bases, with 9 bases between the two germline ends. The CDR3 coding sequence is TGTGCCAGCAGTGAGAGGTGGGGAAAACTGTTTTTT. It translates to CASSERWGKLFF.

The rearrangement joins TRBV19 to TRBJ1-2, with 7 positions matching TRBD1. CDR1 is LNHDA, CDR2 SQIVND, per germline (reference sequence). The CDR3 is made up of 14 amino acids. V gave up 10 bases and J gave up 3 bases; unmatched junction bases: 11. This chain's CDR3 is CATLGRQGDYGYTF. The CDR3 coding sequence is TGTGCCACTTTGGGGAGACAGGGCGACTATGGCTACACCTTC.

CDR3 nucleotides: TGTGCCAGCAGCCCAGGGGTGGTTTCCACCGGGGAGCTGTTTTTT. This encodes CASSPGVVSTGELFF. This sequence joins TRBV5-8 and TRBJ2-2, with TRBD1 as a possible D gene (6 bases). The CDR3 spans 15 residues. Per germline, CDR1 SGHTS and CDR2 YDEGEE. With 4 bases removed from V and 4 bases from J, the gap between germline ends came to 14 bases.

This sequence joins TRBV18 and TRBJ2-5; D might be TRBD1 or TRBD2, each matching 5 bases. Looked up from germline, CDR1 is KGHSH and CDR2 is LQKENI. The CDR3 loop spans 11 amino acids. V was trimmed by 3 bases and J by 14 bases, leaving 13 bases between them. The CDR3: CASSPGTSGYF. The DNA for the CDR3 is TGTGCCAGCTCACCGGGGACCAGCGGATACTTC.

The chain couples TRBV28 to TRBJ2-7; TRBD1 matches 7 bases. CDR3 length: 15 amino acids. From germline, CDR1 is MDHEN and CDR2 SYDVKM. V shed 6 bases and J 0 bases; nucleotides not matched to a gene: 8. CDR3: CASRADRRSSYEQYF. The CDR3 DNA follows: TGTGCCAGCAGGGCGGACAGGCGGAGCTCCTACGAGCAGTACTTC.

The rearrangement joins TRBV7-2 to TRBJ2-2; D is unresolved. CDR3 size: 13 residues. Trimming took 1 base from V and 9 from J, leaving 9 bases between them. Looked up from germline, CDR1 is SGHTA and CDR2 is FQGNSA. The CDR3 coding sequence is TGTGCCAGCAGCTTAGGTCAGCACCGGGAGCTGTTTTTT. Its protein is CASSLGQHRELFF. Drawing the rest from reference TRBV7-2 and TRBJ2-2, the complete variable domain is GAGVSQSPSNKVTEKGKDVELRCDPISGHTALYWYRQSLGQGLEFLIYFQGNSAPDKSGLPSDRFSAERTGGSVSTLTIQRTQQEDSAVYLCASSLGQHRELFFGEGSRLTVL.

J is TRBJ2-5 and V is TRBV19, with no clear D. The CDR3 is 13 residues long. Germline CDR1 and CDR2: LNHDA and SQIVND (reference sequence). V was cut by 5 bases and J by 0 bases, with 7 bases left in between. The CDR3 DNA sequence: TGTGCCAGTAGTGGGTCTGACCAAGAGACCCAGTACTTC. It specifies CASSGSDQETQYF.

The genes are TRBV10-3 and TRBJ2-7; D is undetermined. This CDR3 has 12 residues. V lost 5 bases and J lost 0, with 5 bases in between. The V gene's germline CDR1 is ENHRY and CDR2 SYGVKD. The CDR3 loop is CAISPSSYEQYF. CDR3 in DNA: TGTGCCATCAGTCCAAGCTCCTACGAGCAGTACTTC.

This chain links TRBV18 with TRBJ2-3; 7 nucleotides line up with TRBD2. Per germline, CDR1 KGHSH and CDR2 LQKENI. V shed 0 bases and J 5 bases; nucleotides not matched to a gene: 11. The CDR3 is made up of 17 amino acids. Here the CDR3 reads CASSPPFGREKGDTQYF. In DNA form, the CDR3 reads TGTGCCAGCTCACCACCCTTTGGGCGGGAGAAGGGAGATACGCAGTATTTT.

A remark on this clone: One junction end disagrees with the germline gene, perhaps due to a read error. The chain carries TRBV7-7 and TRBJ2-3, with D unclear. Germline values: CDR1 SSHAT, CDR2 FNYEAQ (reference sequence). CDR3 length equals 13 residues. The CDR3 DNA reads as TGTGCTAGCAGCTTATGGAGCACAGATACGCAGTATTTT. Amino acids: CASSLWSTDTQYF.

This chain uses TRBV28 with TRBJ2-7; TRBD1 matches at 7 bases. CDR1 is MDHEN and CDR2 is SYDVKM in the germline V gene. The CDR3 is 15 amino acids. J was trimmed by 4 bases and V by 4 bases; bases with no gene match: 10. CDR3 loop: CASSSSGTAFYEQYF. The CDR3 coding sequence is TGTGCCAGCAGTTCCTCCGGGACAGCTTTTTACGAGCAGTACTTC.

This chain links TRBV7-9 with TRBJ1-1; the D is unclear. Germline values: CDR1 SEHNR, CDR2 FQNEAQ (reference sequence). The CDR3 covers 9 residues. Trimming cost V 5 bases and J 8 bases, with 3 bases left between them. The CDR3 bases are TGTGCCAGCAGCCCCGAAGCTTTCTTT. Translation gives CASSPEAFF.

In this sample, this clone turned up a few times. The CDR3 here is CASSVALRQGENTIYF. CDR3 DNA: TGTGCCAGCAGCGTAGCTCTTCGACAGGGGGAAAACACCATATATTTT. J is TRBJ1-3 and V is TRBV9; 9 positions agree with TRBD1. This CDR3 spans 16 amino acids. V lost 0 bases to trimming and J lost 6 bases; unmatched junction nucleotides: 7. Germline-derived CDR1 and CDR2 are SGDLS and YYNGEE.

The chain couples TRBV11-2 to TRBJ1-2; 9 bases fit TRBD1. There are 14 residues in the CDR3. Unmatched junction bases numbered 9, after V lost 5 bases and J lost 8 bases. The germline V gene has CDR1 SGHAT and CDR2 FQNNGV. CDR3 DNA sequence: TGTGCCAGCAGCCTGGGACAGGGACCGGAGGGCTACACCTTC. Translating gives CASSLGQGPEGYTF.

The CDR3 sequence is CASLGGRLAGYNEQFF. CDR3 coding DNA: TGTGCCAGCCTGGGAGGGAGACTAGCGGGTTACAATGAGCAGTTCTTC. The gene calls are TRBV13 and TRBJ2-1; TRBD2 aligns across 10 bases. The junction had 11 bases not matched to a gene; V was cut back by 8 bases and J by 4 bases. Germline loops: CDR1 PRHDT, CDR2 FYEKMQ (reference sequence). This CDR3 contains 16 residues.

The V and J genes are TRBV7-2 and TRBJ2-5; a possible D gene is TRBD1 (6 bases). Per germline, CDR1 SGHTA and CDR2 FQGNSA. Trimming removed 10 bases at V and 5 bases at J, with 14 bases between. CDR3 length equals 12 residues. The CDR3 nucleotides read TGTGCCACAGGGGTGCGGAGGGAGACCCAGTACTTC. It encodes CATGVRRETQYF.

The chain carries TRBV30 and TRBJ2-7; a weak D match, TRBD2 (6 bases). Trimming cost V 4 bases and J 7 bases, with 17 bases left between them. This CDR3 is 13 amino acids long. Germline V gene lookup returns CDR1 GTSNPN and CDR2 SVGIG (reference sequence). The CDR3: CAWKASLGGEQYF. CDR3 sequence (DNA): TGTGCCTGGAAGGCCAGCCTGGGGGGAGAGCAGTACTTC.

This rearrangement joins TRBV5-5 to TRBJ2-7; 14 bases line up with TRBD2. V lost 4 bases and J lost 4; bases outside the gene matches: 1. The CDR3 has 14 residues. Germline-derived CDR1 and CDR2 are SGHKS and YYEKEE (reference sequence). This CDR3 is CASSRLAGGYEQYF. The CDR3 coding sequence is TGTGCCAGCAGCCGACTAGCGGGAGGGTACGAGCAGTACTTC.

The rearrangement uses TRBV5-1 and TRBJ1-4; TRBD1 agrees at 12 bases. The CDR3 has 16 amino acids. Germline V gene data show CDR1 as SGHRS and CDR2 as YFSETQ. V trimming: 4 bases; J trimming: 1 base; junction bases outside the gene matches: 2. The CDR3 coding sequence is TGCGCCAGCAGCCGGGACAGGGGGCGAACTAATGAAAAACTGTTTTTT. This translates into CASSRDRGRTNEKLFF.

The CDR3, as DNA: TGTGCCAGCAGTGTGGACAGCGGGGGTATTTACGAGCAGTACTTC. As protein: CASSVDSGGIYEQYF. This chain uses TRBV2 with TRBJ2-7, with TRBD2 identical over 8 bases. The CDR3 runs to 15 residues. Per the germline V gene, CDR1 is SNHLY and CDR2 is FYNNEI. With V trimmed by 4 bases and J by 4 bases, 9 bases remained unmatched.

The chain couples TRBV6-1 to TRBJ2-2; D is possibly TRBD1 (6 bases). The V end lost 6 bases, the J end lost 3 bases, and 11 bases lay between the germline ends. CDR3 length equals 14 residues. Germline lookup yields CDR1 MNHNS and CDR2 SASEGT. CDR3 in amino acids: CASRRDTDTGELFF. CDR3 DNA sequence: TGTGCCAGCAGGAGGGACACCGACACCGGGGAGCTGTTTTTT.

The chain has TRBV7-3 and TRBJ2-1; perhaps TRBD1 as D (6 bases). The CDR3 has 14 residues. Germline assignment: CDR1 SGHTA and CDR2 FQGTGA. V lost 5 bases to trimming and J lost 8 bases, with 16 bases between them. For the CDR3, the DNA is TGTGCCAGCAGCCCGGCCGGCAGGGGATATGAGCAGTTCTTC. Protein product: CASSPAGRGYEQFF.

J is TRBJ2-1 and V is TRBV7-6; 12 bases map to TRBD2. Unmatched junction bases numbered 3, after V lost 5 bases and J lost 4 bases. The V gene's germline CDR1 is SGHVS and CDR2 FNYEAQ. This CDR3 has 15 amino acids. The CDR3 region has the DNA TGTGCCAGCAGCGCGCTAGCGGGGGGGTACAATGAGCAGTTCTTC. Protein: CASSALAGGYNEQFF.

A word on this clone: At one of its ends the junction is not consistent with the germline gene, which may arise from a read error. The gene calls are TRBV19 and TRBJ1-1, with a weak D call TRBD1 (5 bases). This CDR3 region has 13 residues. The germline gives CDR1 LNHDA, CDR2 SQIVND (reference sequence). CDR3 in DNA: TGTGCCGGTAGTATCCGGGGACTCACTGAAGCTTTCTTT. Its translation is CAGSIRGLTEAFF.

V is TRBV28 and J is TRBJ1-1; D unresolved. The CDR3 is 13 amino acids. V dropped 2 bases and J dropped 0 bases, with 4 bases sitting between them. The germline gives CDR1 MDHEN, CDR2 SYDVKM. CDR3 DNA: TGTGCCAGCAGTTTACGGGTGAACACTGAAGCTTTCTTT. It specifies CASSLRVNTEAFF.

In its sample, this clone was seen once. The chain uses TRBV9 and TRBJ2-3, with TRBD2 matching 13 bases. The V segment lost 0 bases and the J segment 10 bases; nucleotides outside the gene matches: 8. This CDR3 contains 16 residues. CDR1 and CDR2 from the germline V gene are SGDLS and YYNGEE. The CDR3 DNA follows: TGTGCCAGCAGCGTAGCGGTACTAGCGGGGGGGCCAGCGCAGTATTTT. It yields the protein CASSVAVLAGGPAQYF.

The rearrangement uses TRBV9 and TRBJ1-4, with D hard to call. The germline gives CDR1 SGDLS, CDR2 YYNGEE. Trimming took off 0 bases at V and 4 bases at J, with 10 bases between the two ends. This CDR3 contains 15 residues. The CDR3 here is CASSVGAGSNEKLFF. In nucleotides, the CDR3 is TGTGCCAGCAGCGTAGGGGCAGGTAGTAATGAAAAACTGTTTTTT.